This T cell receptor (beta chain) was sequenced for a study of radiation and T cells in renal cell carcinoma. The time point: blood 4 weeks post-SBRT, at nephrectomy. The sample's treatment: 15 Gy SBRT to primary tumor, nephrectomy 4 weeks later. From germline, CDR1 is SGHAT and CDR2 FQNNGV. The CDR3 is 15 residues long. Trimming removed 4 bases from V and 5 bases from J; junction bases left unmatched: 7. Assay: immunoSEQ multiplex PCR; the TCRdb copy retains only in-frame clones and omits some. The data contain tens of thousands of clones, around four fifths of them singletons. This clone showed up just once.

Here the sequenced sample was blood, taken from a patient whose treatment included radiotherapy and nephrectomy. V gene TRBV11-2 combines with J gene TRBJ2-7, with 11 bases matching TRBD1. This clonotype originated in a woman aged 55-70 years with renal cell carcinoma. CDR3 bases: TGTGCCAGCAGCTCCACCGGACAGGGGGCCCACGAGCAGTACTTC. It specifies CASSSTGQGAHEQYF.